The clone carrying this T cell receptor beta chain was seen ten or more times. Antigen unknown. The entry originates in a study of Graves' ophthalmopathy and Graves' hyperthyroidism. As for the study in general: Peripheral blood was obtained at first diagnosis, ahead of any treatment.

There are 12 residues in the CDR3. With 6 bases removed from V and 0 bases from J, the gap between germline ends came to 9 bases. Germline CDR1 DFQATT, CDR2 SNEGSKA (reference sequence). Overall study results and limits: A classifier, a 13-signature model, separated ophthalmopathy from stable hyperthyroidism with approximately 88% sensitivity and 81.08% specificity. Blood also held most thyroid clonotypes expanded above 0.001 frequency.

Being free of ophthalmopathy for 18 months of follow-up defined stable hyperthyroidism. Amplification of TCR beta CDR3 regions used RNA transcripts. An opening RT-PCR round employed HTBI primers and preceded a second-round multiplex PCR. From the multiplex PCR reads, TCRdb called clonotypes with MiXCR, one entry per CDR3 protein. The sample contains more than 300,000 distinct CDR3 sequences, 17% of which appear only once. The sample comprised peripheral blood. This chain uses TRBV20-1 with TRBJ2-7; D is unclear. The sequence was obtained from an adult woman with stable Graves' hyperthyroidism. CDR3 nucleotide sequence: TGCAGTGCCGATTGGGGCTCCTACGAGCAGTACTTC. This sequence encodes CSADWGSYEQYF.